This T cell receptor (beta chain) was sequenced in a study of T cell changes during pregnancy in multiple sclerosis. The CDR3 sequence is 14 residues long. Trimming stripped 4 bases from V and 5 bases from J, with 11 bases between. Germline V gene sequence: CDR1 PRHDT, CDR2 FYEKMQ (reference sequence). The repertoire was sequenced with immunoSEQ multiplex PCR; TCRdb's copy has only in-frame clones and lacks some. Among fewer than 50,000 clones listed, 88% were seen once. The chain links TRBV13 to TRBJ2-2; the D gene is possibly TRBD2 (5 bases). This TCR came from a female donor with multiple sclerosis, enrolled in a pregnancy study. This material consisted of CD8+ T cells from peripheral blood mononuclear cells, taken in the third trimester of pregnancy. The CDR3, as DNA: TGTGCCAGCAGCTCGGAGGAGTCGACCGGGGAGCTGTTTTTT. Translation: CASSSEESTGELFF.